Reported below is one T cell receptor (beta chain). The sample belongs to a study of blood T cell repertoires in COVID-19. The wider study: Samples came from the United States, Italy and Spain, spanning acute and convalescent COVID-19.

Germline V CDR1 and CDR2: SGHDT, YYEEEE. The V segment lost 2 bases and the J segment 2 bases; nucleotides outside the gene matches: 1. The CDR3 runs to 15 residues. Repertoires were generated with immunoSEQ multiplex PCR, while TCRdb's copy carries only in-frame clones and drops some. The table includes about 310,000 clones, around 87% detected once. This chain connects TRBV5-6 to TRBJ1-3; 10 nucleotides match TRBD1. This receptor was identified in a man aged 50 or older with active or convalescent COVID-19. Specimen: peripheral blood. This CDR3 is CASSFGQGAGNTIYF. Here the CDR3 DNA reads TGTGCCAGCAGCTTCGGACAGGGGGCTGGAAACACCATATATTTT.